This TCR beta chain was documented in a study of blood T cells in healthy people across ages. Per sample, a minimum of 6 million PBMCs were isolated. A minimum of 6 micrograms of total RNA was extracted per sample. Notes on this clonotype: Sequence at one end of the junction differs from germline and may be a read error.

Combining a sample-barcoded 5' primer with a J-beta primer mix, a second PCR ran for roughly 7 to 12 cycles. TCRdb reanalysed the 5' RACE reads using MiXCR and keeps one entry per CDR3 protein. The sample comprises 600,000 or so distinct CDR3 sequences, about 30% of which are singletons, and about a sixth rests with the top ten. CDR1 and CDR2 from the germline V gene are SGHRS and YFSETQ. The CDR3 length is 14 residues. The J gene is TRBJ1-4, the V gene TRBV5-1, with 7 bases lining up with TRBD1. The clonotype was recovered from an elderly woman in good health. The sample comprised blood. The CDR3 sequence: CASSLQGQGEKRFF. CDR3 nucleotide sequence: TGCGCCAGCAGCTTGCAGGGGCAGGGGGAAAAACGGTTTTTT.